These 16 T cell receptor beta chains came from one sample sequenced in a study of blood T cell repertoires in COVID-19. The data were produced by immunoSEQ multiplex PCR, yet TCRdb's version contains in-frame clones alone and is incomplete. The profile shows 220,000 or so clones, around nine tenths of them singletons. The sample consisted of peripheral blood. The receptors here all came from a man between 60 and 70 years old with COVID-19, enrolled during active disease.

The chain is built from TRBV13 and TRBJ2-6; 8 nucleotides match TRBD1. From germline, CDR1 is PRHDT and CDR2 FYEKMQ (reference sequence). This CDR3 spans 15 amino acids. V lost 4 bases and J lost 4; bases outside the gene matches: 3. The DNA of the CDR3 is TGTGCCAGCAGCTGGACAGGGTCCGGGGCCAACGTCCTGACTTTC. This gives the protein CASSWTGSGANVLTF.

V usage is TRBV28 and J usage is TRBJ2-3, with 7 bases identical to TRBD2. V lost 6 bases to trimming and J lost 6 bases; unmatched junction nucleotides: 15. The CDR3 contains 16 residues. CDR1 and CDR2 from the germline V gene are MDHEN and SYDVKM. CDR3 in amino acids: CASSRYREAVMDTQYF. For the CDR3, the DNA is TGTGCCAGCAGCCGGTACCGGGAGGCGGTTATGGATACGCAGTATTTT.

This chain joins TRBV11-2 and TRBJ2-3; 8 bases match TRBD2. Germline V CDR1 and CDR2: SGHAT, FQNNGV. V was pared by 4 bases and J by 8 bases, with 8 bases of the junction left unmatched. The CDR3 loop spans 14 amino acids. CDR3 sequence reads: CASSSERELSTQYF. The DNA of the CDR3 is TGTGCCAGCAGCTCCGAGCGGGAGTTAAGTACGCAGTATTTT.

This sequence joins TRBV13 and TRBJ2-3, with a tentative D call TRBD2 (5 bases). V lost 0 bases and J lost 10, with 11 bases in between. The CDR3 is 13 amino acids. In germline, CDR1 is PRHDT, CDR2 FYEKMQ (reference sequence). CDR3 residues: CASSLGSRVPQYF. In DNA, the CDR3 is TGTGCCAGCAGCTTAGGGTCGCGGGTCCCGCAGTATTTT. Variable domain in full (rest from reference TRBV13 and TRBJ2-3): AAGVIQSPRHLIKEKRETATLKCYPIPRHDTVYWYQQGPGQDPQFLISFYEKMQSDKGSIPDRFSAQQFSDYHSELNMSSLELGDSALYFCASSLGSRVPQYFGPGTRLTVL.

The chain combines TRBV28 with TRBJ1-1; D is unclear. The CDR3 loop spans 13 amino acids. Germline V gene sequence: CDR1 MDHEN, CDR2 SYDVKM. Trimming shortened V by 5 bases and J by 0 bases, and 7 bases separated the two germline ends. CDR3 in amino acids: CASSPRLNTEAFF. The CDR3 nucleotides are TGTGCCAGCAGTCCCCGTTTGAACACTGAAGCTTTCTTT.

V gene TRBV20-1 combines with J gene TRBJ1-1; maybe TRBD1 (6 bases). The CDR3 has 11 amino acids. CDR1 is DFQATT and CDR2 is SNEGSKA in the germline V gene (reference sequence). Trimming cost V 3 bases and J 10 bases, with 12 bases left between them. CDR3: CSASDRNAAFF. For the CDR3, the DNA is TGCAGTGCTAGCGACAGGAACGCAGCTTTCTTT.

The chain has TRBV5-1 and TRBJ2-7; D call uncertain. The ends were cut back, 0 bases at V and 3 bases at J, with 7 bases in the middle. In germline, CDR1 is SGHRS, CDR2 YFSETQ. This CDR3 spans 13 amino acids. CDR3 coding DNA: TGCGCCAGCAGCTTGGAACAAATCTACGAGCAGTACTTC. It yields the protein CASSLEQIYEQYF.

The chain has TRBV24-1 and TRBJ1-5, with unresolved D. There are 12 residues in the CDR3. Germline-derived CDR1 and CDR2 are KGHDR and SFDVKD. Deletions cut 3 bases from V and 4 bases from J, with 3 bases between. The CDR3 sequence: CATSDLNQPQHF. CDR3 nucleotides: TGTGCCACCAGTGATCTAAATCAGCCCCAGCATTTT.

The count of this clone is one. The V and J genes are TRBV5-3 and TRBJ2-1; 9 bases map to TRBD1. TRBV5-3 is designated an ORF whose function remains uncertain. CDR3 length: 15 amino acids. J lost 5 bases, V lost 5 bases, and 8 bases had no gene match. The CDR3 sequence is CARSPQGAQDNEQFF. The CDR3 DNA is TGTGCCAGAAGTCCACAGGGGGCGCAGGACAATGAGCAGTTCTTC.

In regard to this clone: One junction end does not reproduce the germline sequence, and a read error may be involved. This chain links TRBV10-1 with TRBJ1-4; the match to TRBD1 covers 8 bases. This CDR3 contains 19 residues. From germline, CDR1 is WNHNN and CDR2 SYGVQD (reference sequence). DNA for the CDR3: TGCGTCAGCAGTGAGTCGAATTTGACAGGGGTGGCAACTAATGAAAAACTGTTTTTT. Its protein product is CVSSESNLTGVATNEKLFF.

This clone was detected once. The chain has TRBV18 and TRBJ1-5, with D possibly matching TRBD1 (6 bases). Trimming took off 2 bases at V and 9 bases at J, with 14 bases between the two ends. Germline-derived CDR1 and CDR2 are KGHSH and LQKENI. The CDR3 length is 14 residues. CDR3 sequence reads: CASSPGSGDMPQHF. CDR3 DNA sequence: TGTGCCAGCTCACCAGGGTCAGGGGATATGCCCCAGCATTTT.

This clone was seen only once. The rearrangement uses TRBV10-3 and TRBJ2-7; the match to TRBD1 covers 7 bases. The V gene end was trimmed by 8 bases and the J gene end by 0 bases; junction bases not matched to a gene: 10. Per the germline V gene, CDR1 is ENHRY and CDR2 is SYGVKD. The CDR3 spans 15 residues. CDR3 bases: TGTGCCATCCGCGACAGGGCTCTAACCTCCTACGAGCAGTACTTC. The encoded protein is CAIRDRALTSYEQYF.

This sequence joins TRBV5-1 and TRBJ2-1; 7 bases are a match to TRBD1. Germline CDR1 and CDR2: SGHRS and YFSETQ. With 1 base clipped from V and 8 bases from J, the junction kept 0 bases outside the gene matches. CDR3 length: 12 residues. Here the CDR3 reads CASSLRGHEQFF. In DNA form, the CDR3 reads TGCGCCAGCAGCTTGAGGGGGCATGAGCAGTTCTTC.

This chain connects TRBV19 to TRBJ2-7; no reliable D call. Per the germline V gene, CDR1 is LNHDA and CDR2 is SQIVND (reference sequence). The V end was cut by 6 bases, the J end by 3 bases, with 12 bases between. This CDR3 comprises 13 residues. Here the CDR3 DNA reads TGTGCCAGTAGCCCCAGCCCAGGCTACGAGCAGTACTTC. It codes for CASSPSPGYEQYF.

This chain joins TRBV27 and TRBJ2-1; 8 nucleotides agree with TRBD1. This CDR3 has 15 amino acids. From germline, CDR1 is MNHEY and CDR2 SMNVEV (reference sequence). Germline trimming cut 2 bases from V and 4 bases from J; bases unmatched to any gene: 4. CDR3 sequence (DNA): TGTGCCAGCAGTTTAGATCAGGGGGCGTACAATGAGCAGTTCTTC. Its protein product is CASSLDQGAYNEQFF.

This chain joins TRBV6-5 and TRBJ1-5, with D maybe TRBD1 (6 bases). V was clipped by 6 bases and J by 7 bases, with 16 bases between them. The CDR3 is 14 amino acids. Germline assignment: CDR1 MNHEY and CDR2 SVGAGI. The CDR3 here is CASRGGAIFQPQHF. The CDR3 DNA follows: TGTGCCAGCAGGGGGGGGGCTATCTTCCAGCCCCAGCATTTT.